Following are 9 T cell receptor beta chains from one sample sequenced in a study of identical twins. TCRdb called the 5' RACE reads again in MiXCR, with one record for every CDR3 protein. The sample contains more than 400,000 distinct CDR3 sequences, about 16% of which appear only once. This same sample was also part of a study on yellow fever vaccine responses in identical twins.

The material sequenced was CD4+ T cells sorted from blood. Receptor source: a woman younger than 30 in good health.

The chain employs TRBV18 and TRBJ2-1; a possible D gene is TRBD1 (6 bases). V lost 5 bases, J lost 0 bases, and 14 bases lay in between. Germline V gives CDR1 KGHSH, CDR2 LQKENI. There are 16 residues in the CDR3. CDR3 protein: CASSVLQGSSYNEQFF. The CDR3 coding sequence is TGTGCCAGCTCAGTCCTCCAGGGGAGCTCCTACAATGAGCAGTTCTTC.

This clonotype has only one observation. This chain uses TRBV6-1 with TRBJ2-7, with a possible D match to TRBD2 (5 bases). The V end was cut by 5 bases, the J end by 6 bases, with 20 bases between. CDR3 length: 15 amino acids. Germline assignment: CDR1 MNHNS and CDR2 SASEGT. The CDR3 region is CASSSRLGEGGEQYV. Here the CDR3 DNA reads TGTGCCAGCAGTAGCCGTCTCGGGGAAGGAGGCGAGCAGTACGTC.

The rearrangement uses TRBV20-1 and TRBJ2-3; 8 nucleotides agree with TRBD2. The J segment lost 2 bases and the V segment lost 6 bases, leaving 7 bases of the junction unmatched. The CDR3 loop spans 14 amino acids. Per the germline V gene, CDR1 is DFQATT and CDR2 is SNEGSKA (reference sequence). DNA of the CDR3: TGCAGTGCCCCACGCGGGGGGAACACAGATACGCAGTATTTT. Translation: CSAPRGGNTDTQYF.

J is TRBJ2-1 and V is TRBV24-1, with 8 nucleotides matching TRBD2. J was trimmed by 10 bases and V by 4 bases; bases with no gene match: 11. The germline CDR1 and CDR2 sequences are KGHDR and SFDVKD. CDR3 length: 15 amino acids. The CDR3 loop reads CATSETGGAPREQFF. CDR3 in DNA: TGTGCCACCAGTGAAACGGGGGGGGCCCCACGGGAGCAGTTCTTC.

This sequence joins TRBV29-1 and TRBJ2-6, with D hard to call. The V and J ends lost 3 bases and 1 base respectively, with 4 bases between them. Per germline, CDR1 SQVTM and CDR2 ANQGSEA. The CDR3 contains 13 residues. The CDR3 loop is CSVDISGANVLTF. The CDR3 DNA follows: TGCAGCGTTGATATTTCTGGGGCCAACGTCCTGACTTTC.

The sample holds many counts of this clonotype. The chain recombines TRBV7-6 with TRBJ1-1, with no clear D. The germline V and J ends were trimmed by 3 bases and 1 base, with 6 bases remaining between them. The CDR3 extends over 13 amino acids. CDR1 is SGHVS, CDR2 FNYEAQ, per germline. CDR3 residues: CASSLGWNTEAFF. In DNA form, the CDR3 reads TGTGCCAGCAGCTTGGGGTGGAACACTGAAGCTTTCTTT.

This clonotype was found a few times. The genes are TRBV5-1 and TRBJ1-1; a weak D match, TRBD1 (5 bases). This CDR3 contains 15 residues. Germline V gene sequence: CDR1 SGHRS, CDR2 YFSETQ. V lost 0 bases and J lost 7, with 16 bases in between. CDR3 region: CASSLEGSPAFEAFF. The DNA of the CDR3 is TGCGCCAGCAGCTTGGAGGGGTCCCCCGCCTTTGAAGCTTTCTTT.

The sample holds a few counts of this clonotype. The chain employs TRBV9 and TRBJ2-3, with D uncertain. Germline CDR1 and CDR2: SGDLS and YYNGEE. The CDR3 sequence is 14 residues long. Trimming cost V 0 bases and J 4 bases, with 9 bases left between them. The CDR3 loop is CASSVEVASDTQYF. CDR3 DNA sequence: TGTGCCAGCAGCGTAGAGGTAGCATCAGATACGCAGTATTTT.

This chain links TRBV12-3 or TRBV12-4 with TRBJ2-2; 9 nucleotides match TRBD2. V was pared by 3 bases and J by 5 bases, with 10 bases of the junction left unmatched. The CDR3 spans 17 residues. The CDR3 sequence is CASSFPPLAGHTGELFF. The CDR3 DNA reads TGTGCCAGCAGTTTTCCCCCACTAGCGGGTCATACCGGGGAGCTGTTTTTT.